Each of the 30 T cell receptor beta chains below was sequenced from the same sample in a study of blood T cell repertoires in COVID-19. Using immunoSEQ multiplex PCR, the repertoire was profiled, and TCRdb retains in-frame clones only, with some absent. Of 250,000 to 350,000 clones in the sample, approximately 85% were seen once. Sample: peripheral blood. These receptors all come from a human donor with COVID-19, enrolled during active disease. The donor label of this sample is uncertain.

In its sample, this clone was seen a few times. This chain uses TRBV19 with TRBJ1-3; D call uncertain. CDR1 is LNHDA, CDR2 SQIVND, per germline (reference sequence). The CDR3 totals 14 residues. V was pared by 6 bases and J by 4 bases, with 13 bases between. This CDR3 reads CASSPVGSGNTIYF. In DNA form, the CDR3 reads TGTGCCAGTAGCCCGGTTGGTTCGGGAAACACCATATATTTT.

CDR3 coding DNA: TGTGCCAGTAGTAACAGGGTCAGTCAGCCCCAGCATTTT. Translating it yields CASSNRVSQPQHF. V gene TRBV19 combines with J gene TRBJ1-5, with D possibly matching TRBD1 (6 bases). Germline lookup yields CDR1 LNHDA and CDR2 SQIVND (reference sequence). Trimming took off 4 bases at V and 6 bases at J, with 10 bases between the two ends. There are 13 residues in the CDR3.

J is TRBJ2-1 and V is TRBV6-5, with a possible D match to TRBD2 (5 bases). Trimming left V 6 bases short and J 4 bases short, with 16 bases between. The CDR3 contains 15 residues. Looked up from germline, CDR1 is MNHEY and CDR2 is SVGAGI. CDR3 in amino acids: CASSRFGRRYNEQFF. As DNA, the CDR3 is TGTGCCAGCAGCCGCTTTGGGCGGAGGTACAATGAGCAGTTCTTC.

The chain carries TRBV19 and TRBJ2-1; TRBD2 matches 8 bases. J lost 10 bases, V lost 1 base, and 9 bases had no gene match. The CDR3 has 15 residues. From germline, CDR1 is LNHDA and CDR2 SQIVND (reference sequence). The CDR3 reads CASSIVAGPGGEQFF. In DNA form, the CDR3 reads TGTGCCAGTAGTATAGTAGCGGGACCCGGGGGAGAGCAGTTCTTC.

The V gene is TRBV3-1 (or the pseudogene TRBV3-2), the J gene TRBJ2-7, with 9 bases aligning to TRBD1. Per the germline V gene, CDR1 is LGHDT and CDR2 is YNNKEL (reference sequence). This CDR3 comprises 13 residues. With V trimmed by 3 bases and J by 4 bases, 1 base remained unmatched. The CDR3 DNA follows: TGTGCCAGCAGCCAGACAGGGGGTTACGAGCAGTACTTC. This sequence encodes CASSQTGGYEQYF.

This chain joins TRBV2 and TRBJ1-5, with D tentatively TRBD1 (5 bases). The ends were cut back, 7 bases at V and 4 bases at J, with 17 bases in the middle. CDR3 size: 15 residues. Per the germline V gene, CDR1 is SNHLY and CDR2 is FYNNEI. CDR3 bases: TGTGCCAGCAATTTAGACAGCTTCCCAAATCAGCCCCAGCATTTT. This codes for CASNLDSFPNQPQHF. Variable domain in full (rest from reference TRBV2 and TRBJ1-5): EPEVTQTPSHQVTQMGQEVILRCVPISNHLYFYWYRQILGQKVEFLVSFYNNEISEKSEIFDDQFSVERPDGSNFTLKIRSTKLEDSAMYFCASNLDSFPNQPQHFGDGTRLSIL.

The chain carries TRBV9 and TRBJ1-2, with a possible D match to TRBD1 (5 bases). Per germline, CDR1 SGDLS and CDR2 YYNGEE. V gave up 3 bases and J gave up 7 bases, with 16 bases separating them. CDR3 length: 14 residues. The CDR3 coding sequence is TGTGCCAGCAGCGCCACACAGGCAAGGGGTGGCTACACCTTC. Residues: CASSATQARGGYTF. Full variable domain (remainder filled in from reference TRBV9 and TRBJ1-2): DSGVTQTPKHLITATGQRVTLRCSPRSGDLSVYWYQQSLDQGLQFLIQYYNGEERAKGNILERFSAQQFPDLHSELNLSSLELGDSALYFCASSATQARGGYTFGSGTRLTVV.

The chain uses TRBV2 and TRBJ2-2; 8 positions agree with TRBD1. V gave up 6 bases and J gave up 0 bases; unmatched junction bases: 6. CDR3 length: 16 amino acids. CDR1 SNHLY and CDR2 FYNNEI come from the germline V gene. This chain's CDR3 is CASSGTGQANTGELFF. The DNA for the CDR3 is TGTGCCAGCAGCGGGACAGGACAGGCGAACACCGGGGAGCTGTTTTTT.

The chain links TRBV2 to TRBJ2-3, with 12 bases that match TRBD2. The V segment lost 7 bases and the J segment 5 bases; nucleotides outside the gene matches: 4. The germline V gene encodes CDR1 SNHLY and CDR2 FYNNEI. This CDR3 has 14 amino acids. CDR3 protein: CASTSGRAKDTQYF. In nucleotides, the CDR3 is TGTGCCAGCACTAGCGGGAGGGCAAAAGATACGCAGTATTTT. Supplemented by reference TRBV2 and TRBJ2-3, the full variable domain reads EPEVTQTPSHQVTQMGQEVILRCVPISNHLYFYWYRQILGQKVEFLVSFYNNEISEKSEIFDDQFSVERPDGSNFTLKIRSTKLEDSAMYFCASTSGRAKDTQYFGPGTRLTVL.

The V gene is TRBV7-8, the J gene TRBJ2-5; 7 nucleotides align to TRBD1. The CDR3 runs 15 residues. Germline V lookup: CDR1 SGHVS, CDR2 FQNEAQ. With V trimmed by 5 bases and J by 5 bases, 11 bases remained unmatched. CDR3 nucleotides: TGTGCCAGCAGCGCGACAGGGTTGTCTGGGGAGACCCAGTACTTC. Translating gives CASSATGLSGETQYF.

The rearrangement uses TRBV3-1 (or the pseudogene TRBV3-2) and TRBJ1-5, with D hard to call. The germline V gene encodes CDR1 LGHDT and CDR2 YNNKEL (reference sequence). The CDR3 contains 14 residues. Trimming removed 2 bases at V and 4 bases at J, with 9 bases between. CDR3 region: CASSQNQDNQPQHF. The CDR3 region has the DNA TGTGCCAGCAGCCAAAACCAGGATAATCAGCCCCAGCATTTT.

Here the CDR3 DNA reads TGTGCCAGCACAAGGGGGCGGAGTGGCTACACCTTC. Translated: CASTRGRSGYTF. V and J are TRBV12-3 or TRBV12-4 and TRBJ1-2; 7 bases are shared with TRBD1. Losses at the gene ends were 7 bases for V and 7 bases for J; bases not matched to a gene: 6. The CDR3 is made up of 12 amino acids.

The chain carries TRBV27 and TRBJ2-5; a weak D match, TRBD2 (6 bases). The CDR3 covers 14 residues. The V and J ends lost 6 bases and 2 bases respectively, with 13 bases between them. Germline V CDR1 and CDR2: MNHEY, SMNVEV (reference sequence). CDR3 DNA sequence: TGTGCCAGCAGCTATCGTCGGGGGCAAGAGACCCAGTACTTC. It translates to CASSYRRGQETQYF.

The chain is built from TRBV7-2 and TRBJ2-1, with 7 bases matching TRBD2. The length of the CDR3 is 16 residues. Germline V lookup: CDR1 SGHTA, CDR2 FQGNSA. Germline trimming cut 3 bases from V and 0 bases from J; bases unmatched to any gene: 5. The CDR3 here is CASSFGRGSSYNEQFF. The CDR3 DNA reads TGTGCCAGCAGCTTTGGGCGCGGGAGCTCCTACAATGAGCAGTTCTTC.

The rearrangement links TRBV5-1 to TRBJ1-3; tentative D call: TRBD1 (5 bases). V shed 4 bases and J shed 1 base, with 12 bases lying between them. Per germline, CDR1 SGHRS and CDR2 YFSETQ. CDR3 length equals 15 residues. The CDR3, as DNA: TGCGCCAGCAGCCAGTCCGGGGGTTCTGGAAACACCATATATTTT. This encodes CASSQSGGSGNTIYF.

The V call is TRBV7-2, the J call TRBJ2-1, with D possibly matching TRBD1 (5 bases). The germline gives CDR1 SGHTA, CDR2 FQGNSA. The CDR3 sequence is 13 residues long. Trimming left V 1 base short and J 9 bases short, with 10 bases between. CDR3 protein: CASSLGVQGEQFF. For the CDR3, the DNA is TGTGCCAGCAGCTTAGGAGTCCAGGGTGAGCAGTTCTTC.

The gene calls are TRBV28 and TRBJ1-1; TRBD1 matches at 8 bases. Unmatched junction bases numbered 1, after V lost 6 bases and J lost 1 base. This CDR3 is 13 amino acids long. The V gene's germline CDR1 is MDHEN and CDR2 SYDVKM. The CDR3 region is CASSTGGNTEAFF. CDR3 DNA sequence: TGTGCCAGCAGCACAGGGGGGAACACTGAAGCTTTCTTT.

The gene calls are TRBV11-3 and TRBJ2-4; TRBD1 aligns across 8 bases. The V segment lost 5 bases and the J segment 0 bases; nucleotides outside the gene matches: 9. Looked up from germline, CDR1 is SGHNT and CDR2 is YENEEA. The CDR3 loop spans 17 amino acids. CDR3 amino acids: CASSLGRDRLAKNIQYF. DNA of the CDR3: TGTGCCAGCAGCCTAGGCCGGGACAGGCTAGCCAAAAACATTCAGTACTTC. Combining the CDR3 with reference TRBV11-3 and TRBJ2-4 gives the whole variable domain EAGVVQSPRYKIIEKKQPVAFWCNPISGHNTLYWYLQNLGQGPELLIRYENEEAVDDSQLPKDRFSAERLKGVDSTLKIQPAELGDSAVYLCASSLGRDRLAKNIQYFGAGTRLSVL.

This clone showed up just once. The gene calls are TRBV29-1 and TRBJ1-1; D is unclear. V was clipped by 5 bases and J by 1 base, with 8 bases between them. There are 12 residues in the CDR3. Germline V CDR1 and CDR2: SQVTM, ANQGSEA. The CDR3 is CSVWHPNTEAFF. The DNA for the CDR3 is TGCAGCGTTTGGCACCCGAACACTGAAGCTTTCTTT.

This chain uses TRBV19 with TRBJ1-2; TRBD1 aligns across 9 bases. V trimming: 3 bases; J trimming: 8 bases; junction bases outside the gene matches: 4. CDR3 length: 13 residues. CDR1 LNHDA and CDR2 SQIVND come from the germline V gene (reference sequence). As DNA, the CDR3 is TGTGCCAGTAGTATGGCCGGGACAGGGGGCTACACCTTC. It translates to CASSMAGTGGYTF.

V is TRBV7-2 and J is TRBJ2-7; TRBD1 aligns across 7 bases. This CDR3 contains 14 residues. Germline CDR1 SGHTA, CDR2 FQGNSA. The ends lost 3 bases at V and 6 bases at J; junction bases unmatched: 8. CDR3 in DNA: TGTGCCAGCAGCTTCTCGGGACAGAAGACCGAGCAGTACTTC. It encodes CASSFSGQKTEQYF.

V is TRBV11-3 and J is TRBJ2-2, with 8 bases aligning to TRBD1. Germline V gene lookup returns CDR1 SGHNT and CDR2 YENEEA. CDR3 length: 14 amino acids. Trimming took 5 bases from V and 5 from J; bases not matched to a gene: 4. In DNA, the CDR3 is TGTGCCAGCAGCCTACAGGGGGATACCGGGGAGCTGTTTTTT. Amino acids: CASSLQGDTGELFF.

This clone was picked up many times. The CDR3 is CAWIDRGLEQYF. CDR3 DNA: TGTGCCTGGATTGATCGTGGGCTCGAGCAGTACTTC. The V gene is TRBV30, the J gene TRBJ2-7; D uncertain. Germline V CDR1 and CDR2: GTSNPN, SVGIG (reference sequence). The CDR3 totals 12 residues. V was trimmed by 4 bases and J by 6 bases, leaving 13 bases between them. The full variable domain, rest sourced from reference TRBV30 and TRBJ2-7, is SQTIHQWPATLVQPVGSPLSLECTVEGTSNPNLYWYRQAAGRGLQLLFYSVGIGQISSEVPQNLSASRPQDRQFILSSKKLLLSDSGFYLCAWIDRGLEQYFGPGTRLTVT.

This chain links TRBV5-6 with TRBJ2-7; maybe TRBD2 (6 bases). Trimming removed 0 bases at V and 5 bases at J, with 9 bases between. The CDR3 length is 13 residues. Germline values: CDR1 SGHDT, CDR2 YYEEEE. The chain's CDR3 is CASSLASGDEQYF. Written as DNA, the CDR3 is TGTGCCAGCAGCTTGGCCTCGGGGGACGAGCAGTACTTC.

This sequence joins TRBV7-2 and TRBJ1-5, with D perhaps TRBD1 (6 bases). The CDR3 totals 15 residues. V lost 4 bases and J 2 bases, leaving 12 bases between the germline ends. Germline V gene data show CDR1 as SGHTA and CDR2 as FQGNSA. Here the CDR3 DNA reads TGTGCCAGCAGCTCCCTACGACAGGGCAATCAGCCCCAGCATTTT. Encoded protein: CASSSLRQGNQPQHF.

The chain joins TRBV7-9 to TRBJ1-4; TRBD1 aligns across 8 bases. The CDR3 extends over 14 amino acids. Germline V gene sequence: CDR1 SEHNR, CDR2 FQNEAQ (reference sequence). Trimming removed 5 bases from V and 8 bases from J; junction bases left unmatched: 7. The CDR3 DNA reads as TGTGCCAGCAGCCTGACAGGGGATAACGAAAAACTGTTTTTT. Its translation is CASSLTGDNEKLFF. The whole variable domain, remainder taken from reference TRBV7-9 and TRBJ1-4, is DTGVSQNPRHKITKRGQNVTFRCDPISEHNRLYWYRQTLGQGPEFLTYFQNEAQLEKSRLLSDRFSAERPKGSFSTLEIQRTEQGDSAMYLCASSLTGDNEKLFFGSGTQLSVL.

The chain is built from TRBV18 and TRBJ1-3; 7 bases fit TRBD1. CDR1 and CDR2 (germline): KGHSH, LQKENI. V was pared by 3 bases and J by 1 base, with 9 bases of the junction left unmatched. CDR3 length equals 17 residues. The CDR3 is CASSPRERGPSGNTIYF. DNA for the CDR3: TGTGCCAGCTCACCCCGAGAGAGGGGGCCTTCTGGAAACACCATATATTTT.

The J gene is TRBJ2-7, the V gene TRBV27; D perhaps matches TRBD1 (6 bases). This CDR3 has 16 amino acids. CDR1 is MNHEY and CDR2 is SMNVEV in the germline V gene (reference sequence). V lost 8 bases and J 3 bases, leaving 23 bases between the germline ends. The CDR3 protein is CASHSGTGHPFYEQYF. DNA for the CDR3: TGTGCCAGCCACTCCGGAACGGGACACCCTTTCTACGAGCAGTACTTC.

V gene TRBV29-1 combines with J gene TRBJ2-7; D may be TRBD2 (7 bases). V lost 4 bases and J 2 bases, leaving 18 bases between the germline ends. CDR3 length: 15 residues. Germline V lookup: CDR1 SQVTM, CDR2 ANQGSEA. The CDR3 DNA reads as TGCAGCGTTGCATCCCCAAGAGGGGGGGCCTACGAGCAGTACTTC. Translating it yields CSVASPRGGAYEQYF.

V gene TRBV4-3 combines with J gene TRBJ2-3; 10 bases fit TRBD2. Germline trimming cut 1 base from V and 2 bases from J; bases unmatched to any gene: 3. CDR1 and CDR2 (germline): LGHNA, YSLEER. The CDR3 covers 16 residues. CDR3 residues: CASSQGTSGNTDTQYF. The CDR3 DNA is TGCGCCAGCAGCCAAGGGACTAGCGGAAACACAGATACGCAGTATTTT.